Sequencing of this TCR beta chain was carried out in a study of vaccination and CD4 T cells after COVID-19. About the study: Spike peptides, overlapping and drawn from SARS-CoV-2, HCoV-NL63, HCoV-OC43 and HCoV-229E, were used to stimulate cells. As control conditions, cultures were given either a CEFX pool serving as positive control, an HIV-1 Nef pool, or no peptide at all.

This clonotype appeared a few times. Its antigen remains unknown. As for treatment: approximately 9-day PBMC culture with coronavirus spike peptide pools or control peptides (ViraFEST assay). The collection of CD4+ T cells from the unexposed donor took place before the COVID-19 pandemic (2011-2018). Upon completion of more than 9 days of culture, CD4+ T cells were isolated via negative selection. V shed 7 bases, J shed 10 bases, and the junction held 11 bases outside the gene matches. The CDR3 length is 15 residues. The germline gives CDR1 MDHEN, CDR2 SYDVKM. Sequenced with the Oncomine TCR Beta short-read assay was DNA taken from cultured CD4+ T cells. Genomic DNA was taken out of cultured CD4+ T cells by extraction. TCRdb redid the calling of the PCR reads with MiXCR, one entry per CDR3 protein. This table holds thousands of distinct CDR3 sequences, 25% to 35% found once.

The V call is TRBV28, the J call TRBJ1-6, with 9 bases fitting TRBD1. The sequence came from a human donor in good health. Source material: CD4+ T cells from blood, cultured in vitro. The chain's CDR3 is CASIPDRGVYSPLHF. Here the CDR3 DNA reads TGTGCCAGCATCCCGGACAGGGGAGTATACTCACCCCTCCACTTT.